The T cell receptor (beta chain) under discussion was sequenced for a study of blood T cells in healthy people across ages (dated by TCRdb to between 2015 and 2017). With regard to the full study: In model experiments, roughly one uniquely barcoded TCR beta cDNA molecule per two T cells was captured by template switching. To avoid experimental bias, donors of different ages were randomly spread across the sequencing lanes. Four age groups were formed from the donors: young (average approximately 17 years), middle-aged (around 40), aged (roughly 58) and long-lived (82). For two donors (one aged 18 to 30 and one aged 80 or older), the study analyzed two additional independent replicas of 1 million unique cDNA reads from the same blood draw. The study measured age-related changes in TCR beta repertoire diversity using deep sequencing normalized with unique cDNA molecular identifiers.

The CDR3 runs 12 amino acids, cysteine and phenylalanine included. Only the CDR3 part of the read is kept: 36 bases, read in frame from the first base. CDR1 and CDR2, looked up from the germline V gene, are SQVTM and ANQGSEA. The germline ends are 10 bases apart after V is trimmed by 5 bases and J by 2 bases. Donors were around 37 systemically healthy Caucasian individuals from Russia aged 6 to 90 years. About 9.8 milliliters of peripheral blood were drawn from each donor into EDTA-treated Vacutainer tubes. Ficoll-Paque density-gradient centrifugation was used to isolate PBMCs, with at least 7 million per sample. Total RNA, at least 5 micrograms per sample, was extracted from PBMCs with Trizol reagent. The percentages of naive CD45RAhigh/CD27high T cells were determined by flow cytometry on a PBMC aliquot from every donor. About this clonotype: The specificity of this receptor is unknown. Per-base qualities were not stored, and no clone one base away is much larger.

What the study reported, not specific to this receptor: The long-lived group showed more naive CD4+ T cells, fewer expanded clones and increased TCR diversity than the aged group, suggesting age selection. The CMV infection status of donors was not known, potentially confounding age-related changes in expanded clonotypes. Estimates of total diversity based on one million sequenced T cells were regarded as lower bounds and as underestimates. A strong correlation was found between observed TCR beta diversity and the percentage of naive T cells measured by flow cytometry. Because profiling used bulk unsorted PBMCs, naive and antigen-experienced compartments could not be compared conclusively. As age increased, observed TCR beta diversity per million T cells dropped in a roughly linear way, and a significant reduction was already evident by age about 36.

Library preparation employed 5' RACE. The instrument given in TCRdb is Illumina HiSeq 2500. A second 7 to 11 cycle PCR used a sample-barcoded 5' primer and a J-beta primer mix. A template-switch 5' adaptor carrying 12 random nucleotides introduced a unique molecular identifier onto each TCR beta cDNA molecule. Each sample yielded at least 2.5 million CDR3-containing paired-end reads. First-strand cDNA synthesis was performed from all RNA using the Mint cDNA synthesis kit, with priming by a TRBC-specific oligonucleotide. Following uracil-DNA glycosylase treatment, a first 18-cycle PCR with universal primers M1SS and BC2_uni_R was performed on all cDNA. On the authors' methods: Normalization of each sample was performed by random selection of 1 million high-quality reads, each carrying a distinct molecular identifier. Reads with shared molecular identifiers were discarded instead of being binned into consensus sequences. MiTCR, set to a Q25 quality threshold and the strictest error-elimination algorithm, was used for CDR3 identification, clonotype clustering and error correction. A nonparametric unseen species model with Euler transformation was used to estimate a lower bound on total TCR beta diversity. Using fastp trimming at Q25 and MiXCR clonotype assembly, TCRdb reanalyzed the public sequencing data and kept in-frame beta chains. Every distinct CDR3 protein forms one entry, paired with its most common genes and DNA. TCRdb, rather than the study authors, made the V and J calls. Recorded for this sample are some 1,500,000 distinct CDR3 sequences; 42% of them occurred a single time. Around 4% of the sample goes to the ten largest clones.

Sequencing input: blood. The origin of this receptor is a woman aged 18 to 35 in good health. This chain is built from TRBV29-1 and TRBJ2-7, with the D gene not confidently named. The CDR3 protein: CSVLSRPYEQYF. In nucleotide form, the sequence is TGCAGCGTTCTCAGCCGCCCCTACGAGCAGTACTTC.